This entry describes one T cell receptor beta chain. The sample holds many counts of this clonotype. The target of this receptor is not known. No much larger clone exists at a distance of one base, and base qualities are not known. The CDR3 sequence holds 13 residues, the cysteine and phenylalanine included. Only the CDR3 DNA is retained, 39 bases long and in frame from the first base. For CDR1 and CDR2, the germline V gene lists SGHAT and FQNNGV. V and J lose 4 bases and 2 bases, and a span of 9 bases separates them. The data derive from a study of T cells in Graves' hyperthyroidism and ophthalmopathy (dated by TCRdb to the late 2010s). About the investigation overall: Peripheral blood samples were taken at the time of initial diagnosis, prior to any treatment. In addition, the study compared T-cell repertoires in thyroid tissue and in blood from about 6 Graves' hyperthyroidism patients. According to the paper, TCR Vbeta CDR3 sequencing was carried out on approximately 140 peripheral blood samples, which came from under 50 ophthalmopathy, around 74 hyperthyroidism and around 17 progressor patients. For training and testing, the roughly 100 patients in the discovery cohort were randomly divided in a 7:3 ratio. Following sampling, methimazole starting at 30 mg daily was given to hyperthyroidism patients, and high-dose intravenous methylprednisolone was given to ophthalmopathy patients. An independent validation cohort of about 20 hyperthyroidism patients and approximately 17 patients who later progressed to ophthalmopathy tested prospective prediction of ophthalmopathy. To identify distinguishing TCR V-J signatures, a discovery cohort of 100 patients was used, comprising approximately 40 with Graves' ophthalmopathy and 57 with stable Graves' hyperthyroidism.

The hyperthyroidism patients were between 18 and 65 years old and newly diagnosed, with a disease duration of less than 2 months. The study excluded patients with uncontrolled infections, other autoimmune diseases, pregnancy or lactation. Diagnoses were established on the basis of clinical symptoms, serum thyroxine and TRAb, thyroid ultrasound, and orbital computed tomography. Blood from progressor patients was collected at the time of first diagnosis with hyperthyroidism, before any ophthalmopathy symptoms had appeared. Ficoll-Paque density gradient centrifugation was used to isolate PBMCs from under 11 ml of fresh peripheral blood. Progressor patients were defined as those initially diagnosed with Graves' hyperthyroidism in whom ophthalmopathy developed during follow-up. Total RNA was extracted with Trizol reagent, and quality was checked on an Agilent 2100 Bioanalyzer. Amplification of TCR beta CDR3 regions was carried out from RNA transcripts. A first-round RT-PCR of the TCR CDR3 used the HTBI primer set with the Qiagen OneStep RT-PCR kit. The libraries were constructed in a second round of multiplex PCR and then size-selected and purified. Paired-end sequencing of the libraries was performed with 100 bp reads on an Illumina HiSeq2000. From the authors' description of their analysis: SOAPnuke was used to process the raw data, throwing out any read that contained adapters or uncalled bases, had a mean Phred below 15, or lacked an exact constant-primer or identifier match. COPE v1.2.5 was used to merge high-quality paired reads, and clonotypes were defined as unique nucleotide sequences. MiTCR v1.1 was used to align the clonotypes against IMGT TRBV, TRBD and TRBJ reference segments. Analysis was restricted to V-J combinations with a frequency above 0.0001, which covered just over 98% of repertoires. The TCS score was defined as F50 (clonal expansion) divided by E x V (chaos), with BLOSUM62-based TCRdist calculated between CDR3 peptides within each V-J. Welch's t-statistics and random forest reduced around 510 V-J features to 13, which were used in a naive Bayes classifier (R e1071). TCRdb reprocessing: public reads trimmed at Q25 with fastp, clones called with MiXCR, in-frame beta chains kept. Rows merge per CDR3 protein into single entries with the most common DNA and genes. The V and J calls shown here were made by TCRdb, not taken from the authors' results. Present in this sample are nearly 600,000 distinct CDR3 sequences, over 11% of which were seen just once. The ten top clones hold 4.5% to 6% of the sample.

The research as a whole found: In validation, progression to ophthalmopathy was predicted by the model with almost 71% sensitivity and just over 72% specificity, a median of roughly 6.4 months before onset. Ophthalmopathy was separated from stable hyperthyroidism by a 13 V-J signature model, with over 85% sensitivity and approximately 84% specificity obtained in cross-validation and 80%/75% obtained in testing. Most expanded thyroid clonotypes (frequency above 0.001) were also detected in blood, suggesting blood repertoires may reflect thyroid immune responses. Sample size was not statistically predetermined, and investigators were not blinded to group allocation.

This chain joins TRBV11-2 to TRBJ2-7, with the D gene too uncertain to name. This receptor was taken from a woman in her twenties or thirties with Graves' hyperthyroidism that later progressed to Graves' ophthalmopathy. The specimen sequenced was blood. The CDR3 region has the sequence CASSWSGPYEQYF. The DNA is as follows: TGTGCCAGCAGCTGGTCCGGTCCCTACGAGCAGTACTTC.